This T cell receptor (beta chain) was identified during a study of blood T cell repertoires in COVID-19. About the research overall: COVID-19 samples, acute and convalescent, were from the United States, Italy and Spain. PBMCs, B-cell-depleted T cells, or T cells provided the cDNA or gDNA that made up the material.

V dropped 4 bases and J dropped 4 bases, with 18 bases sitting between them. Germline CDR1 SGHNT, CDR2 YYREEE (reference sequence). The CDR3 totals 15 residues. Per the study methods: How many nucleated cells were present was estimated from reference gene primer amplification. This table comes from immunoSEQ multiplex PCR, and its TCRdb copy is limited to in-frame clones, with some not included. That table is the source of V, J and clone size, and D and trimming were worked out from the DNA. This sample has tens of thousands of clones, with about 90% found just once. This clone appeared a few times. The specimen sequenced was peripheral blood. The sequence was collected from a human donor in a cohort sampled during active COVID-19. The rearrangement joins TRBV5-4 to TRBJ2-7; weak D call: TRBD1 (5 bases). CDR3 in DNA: TGTGCCAGCAGCCCCGGTGCTCAGGGTCGGTACGAGCAGTACTTC. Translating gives CASSPGAQGRYEQYF.